These 2 T cell receptor beta chains share one sample of origin, sequenced in a study of blood T cell repertoires in COVID-19. Libraries were prepared by immunoSEQ multiplex PCR; TCRdb keeps only in-frame clonotypes and omits some of them. The table has 250,000 or so clones, approximately 87% seen once. Input material: peripheral blood. Receptors originate from a woman aged 35 to 49 who had recovered from COVID-19.

The V call is TRBV12-5, the J call TRBJ1-6; D unclear. CDR3 length: 12 residues. Trimming cost V 9 bases and J 10 bases, with 13 bases left between them. Germline V lookup: CDR1 LGHNT, CDR2 FRNRAP. DNA of the CDR3: TGTGCTAGCTCGATCGGAGGGTCACCCCTCCACTTT. Residues: CASSIGGSPLHF. Full variable domain (missing parts from reference TRBV12-5 and TRBJ1-6): DARVTQTPRHKVTEMGQEVTMRCQPILGHNTVFWYRQTMMQGLELLAYFRNRAPLDDSGMPKDRFSAEMPDATLATLKIQPSEPRDSAVYFCASSIGGSPLHFGNGTRLTVT.

In this sample, this clone turned up a few times. V usage is TRBV5-1 and J usage is TRBJ2-3; 11 positions match TRBD2. Germline CDR1 reads SGHRS; CDR2 reads YFSETQ. The CDR3 covers 16 residues. Germline trimming cut 3 bases from V and 1 base from J; bases unmatched to any gene: 4. The CDR3, as DNA: TGCGCCAGCAGCTGGCTAGCGGGGGGTGGCACAGATACGCAGTATTTT. As protein: CASSWLAGGGTDTQYF.